This section outlines one T cell receptor beta chain sequence together with its context. This sample was included in a study of T cell changes during pregnancy in multiple sclerosis. Repertoires were generated with immunoSEQ multiplex PCR, while TCRdb's copy carries only in-frame clones and drops some. The sample records some 100,000 clones, approximately 90% being singletons. The CDR3 consists of 15 residues. Germline V gives CDR1 SNHLY, CDR2 FYNNEI. Trimming left V 3 bases short and J 0 bases short, with 9 bases between. The sample consisted of peripheral blood, taken after pregnancy. The TCR comes from a female donor with multiple sclerosis, enrolled in a pregnancy study. The chain combines TRBV2 with TRBJ2-1; TRBD2 is a possible D gene (6 bases). CDR3 in amino acids: CASSDLGSSYNEQFF. CDR3 coding DNA: TGTGCCAGCAGTGACCTCGGGAGCTCCTACAATGAGCAGTTCTTC.